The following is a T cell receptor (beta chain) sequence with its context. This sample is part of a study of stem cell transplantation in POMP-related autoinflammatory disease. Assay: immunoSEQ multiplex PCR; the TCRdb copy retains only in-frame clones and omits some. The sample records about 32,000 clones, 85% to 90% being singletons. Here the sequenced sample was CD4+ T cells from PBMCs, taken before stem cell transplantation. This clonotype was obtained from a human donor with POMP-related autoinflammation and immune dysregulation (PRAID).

The CDR3 DNA is TGTGCCAGCAGCGTAGGTTCCGGGGGGGTCACAGATACGCAGTATTTT. This gives the protein CASSVGSGGVTDTQYF. V gene TRBV9 combines with J gene TRBJ2-3; 8 bases fit TRBD2. Germline CDR1 is SGDLS and CDR2 is YYNGEE. With 0 bases clipped from V and 2 bases from J, the junction kept 5 bases outside the gene matches. The CDR3 length is 16 residues.